These 18 T cell receptor beta chains were all obtained from the same sample, sequenced in a study of OX40 agonist ivuxolimab in advanced cancers. Assay used: immunoSEQ multiplex PCR; TCRdb lists only in-frame clones, some missing. Among tens of thousands of clones, under 90% were seen once, and the ten largest hold more than 1.1%. Sequences were derived from CD4+ or CD8+ T cells sorted from blood, sampled in a trial of the OX40 agonist ivuxolimab. The receptors shown here come from an adult with an advanced solid tumor such as melanoma, head and neck, liver or kidney cancer.

The chain couples TRBV5-1 to TRBJ2-6; weak D call: TRBD2 (5 bases). The germline V gene encodes CDR1 SGHRS and CDR2 YFSETQ. Trimming removed 1 base at V and 0 bases at J, with 11 bases between. The CDR3 consists of 17 residues. The CDR3 protein is CASSLNSRGSGANVLTF. The DNA for the CDR3 is TGCGCCAGCAGCTTGAATTCCCGGGGCTCTGGGGCCAACGTCCTGACTTTC.

The chain carries TRBV5-4 and TRBJ2-7; no reliable D call. CDR3 length: 12 residues. Germline loops: CDR1 SGHNT, CDR2 YYREEE (reference sequence). V lost 2 bases and J 4 bases, leaving 7 bases between the germline ends. This CDR3 reads CASSLGQYEQYF. The CDR3 DNA follows: TGTGCCAGCAGCTTAGGCCAATACGAGCAGTACTTC.

The chain recombines TRBV7-2 with TRBJ2-5; 7 nucleotides match TRBD1. Germline V gives CDR1 SGHTA, CDR2 FQGNSA. Germline trimming cut 5 bases from V and 5 bases from J; bases unmatched to any gene: 5. This CDR3 spans 13 amino acids. The CDR3 reads CASSQNRGETQYF. The CDR3 DNA sequence: TGTGCCAGCAGCCAAAACAGGGGTGAGACCCAGTACTTC. Filled out from reference TRBV7-2 and TRBJ2-5, the complete variable domain reads GAGVSQSPSNKVTEKGKDVELRCDPISGHTALYWYRQSLGQGLEFLIYFQGNSAPDKSGLPSDRFSAERTGGSVSTLTIQRTQQEDSAVYLCASSQNRGETQYFGPGTRLLVL.

The J gene is TRBJ2-3, the V gene TRBV27, with D perhaps TRBD2 (5 bases). CDR1 and CDR2 (germline): MNHEY, SMNVEV (reference sequence). The CDR3 has 15 amino acids. With 5 bases removed from V and 3 bases from J, the gap between germline ends came to 15 bases. The CDR3 nucleotides read TGTGCCAGCAGTGAGGACTTGGCTGCTACAGATACGCAGTATTTT. This translates into CASSEDLAATDTQYF.

This clone was counted between two and nine times. This chain connects TRBV6-5 to TRBJ2-7, with 8 bases lining up with TRBD2. CDR1 and CDR2 from the germline V gene are MNHEY and SVGAGI. The CDR3 loop spans 15 amino acids. Losses at the gene ends were 6 bases for V and 3 bases for J; bases not matched to a gene: 10. CDR3 nucleotide sequence: TGTGCCAGCAGGCTCGGGGGGGATTATTTCTACGAGCAGTACTTC. Protein product: CASRLGGDYFYEQYF.

The gene calls are TRBV5-1 and TRBJ2-1; 9 bases line up with TRBD1. CDR1 is SGHRS and CDR2 is YFSETQ in the germline V gene. Losses at the gene ends were 4 bases for V and 3 bases for J; bases not matched to a gene: 5. The CDR3 is made up of 15 amino acids. CDR3 sequence reads: CASSTGDRDYNEQFF. CDR3 DNA: TGCGCCAGCAGCACCGGGGACAGGGACTACAATGAGCAGTTCTTC.

This chain uses TRBV2 with TRBJ2-6; unclear D gene. This CDR3 comprises 15 residues. Germline V gene data show CDR1 as SNHLY and CDR2 as FYNNEI. Trimming cost V 2 bases and J 0 bases, with 5 bases left between them. CDR3 sequence: CASSEYGSGANVLTF. The CDR3 DNA reads TGTGCCAGCAGTGAATACGGCTCTGGGGCCAACGTCCTGACTTTC. The full variable domain, with the rest looked up from reference TRBV2 and TRBJ2-6, is EPEVTQTPSHQVTQMGQEVILRCVPISNHLYFYWYRQILGQKVEFLVSFYNNEISEKSEIFDDQFSVERPDGSNFTLKIRSTKLEDSAMYFCASSEYGSGANVLTFGAGSRLTVL.

In DNA, the CDR3 is TGTGCCAGCAGAACAGGGCTCTCGACTGAAGCTTTCTTT. Amino acids: CASRTGLSTEAFF. The genes are TRBV2 and TRBJ1-1; a possible D gene is TRBD1 (6 bases). V shed 6 bases and J shed 5 bases, with 13 bases lying between them. CDR3 size: 13 residues. The germline CDR1 and CDR2 sequences are SNHLY and FYNNEI.

The chain has TRBV6-1 and TRBJ1-1, with D unclear. This CDR3 spans 11 amino acids. Germline loops: CDR1 MNHNS, CDR2 SASEGT. V shed 5 bases and J shed 2 bases, with 3 bases lying between them. The DNA for the CDR3 is TGTGCCAGCAGTTCTAACACTGAAGCTTTCTTT. Its protein product is CASSSNTEAFF.

V gene TRBV30 combines with J gene TRBJ1-1; D perhaps matches TRBD1 (6 bases). Trimming cost V 4 bases and J 5 bases, with 20 bases left between them. Looked up from germline, CDR1 is GTSNPN and CDR2 is SVGIG (reference sequence). This CDR3 has 15 amino acids. The CDR3 loop reads CAWTPLRGARTEAFF. Written as DNA, the CDR3 is TGTGCCTGGACCCCCCTGCGGGGGGCTAGGACTGAAGCTTTCTTT.

V gene TRBV4-1 combines with J gene TRBJ2-6; D is perhaps TRBD2 (6 bases). Trimming pared 0 bases from V and 0 bases from J, leaving 18 bases between. This CDR3 contains 20 residues. The germline V gene encodes CDR1 MGHRA and CDR2 YSYEKL. CDR3 region: CASSQDERRVLSSGANVLTF. Written as DNA, the CDR3 is TGCGCCAGCAGCCAAGACGAAAGGAGGGTACTGAGCTCTGGGGCCAACGTCCTGACTTTC.

The chain is built from TRBV2 and TRBJ2-2; D is undetermined. Germline CDR1 reads SNHLY; CDR2 reads FYNNEI. This CDR3 region has 15 residues. V lost 3 bases and J 1 base, leaving 9 bases between the germline ends. The CDR3 protein is CASSDRRRNTGELFF. The CDR3 coding sequence is TGTGCCAGCAGTGATAGACGGCGGAACACCGGGGAGCTGTTTTTT.

The genes are TRBV14 and TRBJ1-1; D uncertain. Germline CDR1 is SGHDN and CDR2 is FVKESK. The V end lost 1 base, the J end lost 6 bases, and 9 bases lay between the germline ends. The CDR3 length is 13 residues. CDR3 loop: CASSQVRRAEAFF. CDR3 coding DNA: TGTGCCAGCAGCCAAGTACGGAGGGCTGAAGCTTTCTTT.

J is TRBJ2-7 and V is TRBV6-6; D is perhaps TRBD1 (5 bases). The germline V and J ends were trimmed by 7 bases and 6 bases, with 13 bases remaining between them. The CDR3 has 12 amino acids. CDR1 is MNHNY, CDR2 SVGAGI, per germline (reference sequence). CDR3 nucleotides: TGTGCCAGCACCCTGGGGCGTCGCGAGCAGTACTTC. As protein: CASTLGRREQYF.

The chain joins TRBV29-1 to TRBJ1-2; tentatively, D is TRBD1 (5 bases). Germline values: CDR1 SQVTM, CDR2 ANQGSEA. The CDR3 loop spans 13 amino acids. Trimming removed 7 bases at V and 4 bases at J, with 16 bases between. The CDR3 protein is CSALTQVGYGYTF. DNA of the CDR3: TGCAGCGCGCTTACACAGGTCGGCTATGGCTACACCTTC. Filled out from reference TRBV29-1 and TRBJ1-2, the complete variable domain reads SAVISQKPSRDICQRGTSLTIQCQVDSQVTMMFWYRQQPGQSLTLIATANQGSEATYESGFVIDKFPISRPNLTFSTLTVSNMSPEDSSIYLCSALTQVGYGYTFGSGTRLTVV.

The chain combines TRBV25-1 with TRBJ2-1; D not certain. There are 11 residues in the CDR3. CDR1 is MGHDK, CDR2 SYGVNS, per germline. V was clipped by 7 bases and J by 6 bases, with 7 bases between them. The CDR3 spells CASKRSNEQFF. In nucleotides, the CDR3 is TGTGCCAGCAAGAGGAGCAATGAGCAGTTCTTC.

As regards this clone: Other DNA sequences of this sample code for an identical CDR3. This sequence joins TRBV7-9 and TRBJ2-2; the D is unclear. The ends were cut back, 2 bases at V and 3 bases at J, with 4 bases in the middle. This CDR3 comprises 13 residues. CDR1 and CDR2 from the germline V gene are SEHNR and FQNEAQ (reference sequence). CDR3: CASSLRDTGELFF. The CDR3 nucleotides are TGTGCCAGCAGCTTAAGAGACACCGGGGAGCTGTTTTTT.

This clone was seen only once. The rearrangement uses TRBV6-1 and TRBJ1-6; D unresolved. Germline V gene lookup returns CDR1 MNHNS and CDR2 SASEGT. The CDR3 runs to 14 residues. Between the trimmed V and J ends, which lost 1 base and 11 bases, there was a span of 12 bases. The CDR3 sequence: CASSEGQIYPPLHF. CDR3 in DNA: TGTGCCAGCAGTGAAGGGCAGATTTATCCACCCCTCCACTTT.